These 17 T cell receptor beta chains were all obtained from the same sample, sequenced in a study of cytomegalovirus exposure and HLA in healthy donors. PCR used 60 Vbeta primers and 13 Jbeta primers. The protocol was immunoSEQ multiplex PCR, while the TCRdb copy is restricted to in-frame clones and leaves out a portion. The sample lists 76,000 or so clones; roughly 73% were seen once. The sequenced material came from PBMCs. The receptors stem from a woman in her 40s in good health and CMV-seropositive.

The chain employs TRBV5-1 and TRBJ2-5, with 9 bases identical to TRBD2. The CDR3 runs 14 residues. V lost 5 bases and J lost 2; bases outside the gene matches: 4. The germline V gene encodes CDR1 SGHRS and CDR2 YFSETQ. DNA for the CDR3: TGCGCCAGCAGTCATCTAGCGGGACAAGAGACCCAGTACTTC. It specifies CASSHLAGQETQYF.

The genes are TRBV6-9 and TRBJ2-3, with 11 positions matching TRBD2. The junction had 10 bases not matched to a gene; V was cut back by 7 bases and J by 4 bases. Looked up from germline, CDR1 is MNHGY and CDR2 is SVAAGI. The CDR3 runs to 16 residues. CDR3 loop: CASILKLLAGADTQYF. In DNA form, the CDR3 reads TGTGCCAGCATTCTAAAACTACTAGCGGGAGCAGATACGCAGTATTTT.

V is TRBV27 and J is TRBJ2-7, with 7 nucleotides matching TRBD2. This CDR3 spans 16 amino acids. J lost 0 bases, V lost 3 bases, and 8 bases had no gene match. The germline V gene encodes CDR1 MNHEY and CDR2 SMNVEV (reference sequence). The CDR3 region is CASSFRAGTISYEQYF. CDR3 sequence (DNA): TGTGCCAGCAGTTTTCGGGCGGGGACTATCTCCTACGAGCAGTACTTC.

The rearrangement uses TRBV7-2 and TRBJ2-2, with a weak D call TRBD1 (5 bases). The CDR3 consists of 15 residues. Germline CDR1 SGHTA, CDR2 FQGNSA. V was pared by 3 bases and J by 4 bases, with 12 bases between. CDR3 nucleotide sequence: TGTGCCAGCAGCTTCAAAGACAGTATCACCGGGGAGCTGTTTTTT. Its protein product is CASSFKDSITGELFF.

This clone showed up just a few times. The V gene is TRBV5-1, the J gene TRBJ2-3; D is perhaps TRBD1 (5 bases). The CDR3 sequence is 12 residues long. V lost 0 bases and J lost 6, with 5 bases in between. In germline, CDR1 is SGHRS, CDR2 YFSETQ. The chain's CDR3 is CASSLDRDTQYF. As DNA, the CDR3 is TGCGCCAGCAGCTTGGACAGGGATACGCAGTATTTT.

This clone was picked up a small number of times. This chain connects TRBV5-8 to TRBJ2-7; D is ambiguous. V dropped 3 bases and J dropped 2 bases, with 12 bases sitting between them. In germline, CDR1 is SGHTS, CDR2 YDEGEE. The CDR3 length is 14 residues. CDR3 region: CASSSRIPTYEQYF. In nucleotides, the CDR3 is TGTGCCAGCAGCTCCAGGATTCCGACCTACGAGCAGTACTTC.

The chain is built from TRBV30 and TRBJ1-2; TRBD1 might be the D (6 bases). CDR1 and CDR2 from the germline V gene are GTSNPN and SVGIG (reference sequence). The length of the CDR3 is 12 residues. V lost 1 base and J 7 bases, leaving 10 bases between the germline ends. The DNA for the CDR3 is TGTGCCTGGAGTGAAACAGGGCCTGGCTACACCTTC. Translation gives CAWSETGPGYTF.

The chain has TRBV6-5 and TRBJ2-5, with a possible D match to TRBD2 (6 bases). The DNA matches TRBJ2-7 better at its end, which makes the J call doubtful. There are 13 residues in the CDR3. CDR1 is MNHEY, CDR2 SVGAGI, per germline. The CDR3 loop is CASSYPGDREQYF. The CDR3 DNA follows: TGTGCCAGCAGTTACCCGGGGGACCGCGAGCAGTACTTC.

The chain is built from TRBV10-1 and TRBJ2-7; D is perhaps TRBD1 (6 bases). Germline V CDR1 and CDR2: WNHNN, SYGVQD (reference sequence). Trimming left V 5 bases short and J 0 bases short, with 17 bases between. The CDR3 has 16 residues. The CDR3 spells CASSPGHHLSSYEQYF. DNA for the CDR3: TGCGCCAGCAGTCCGGGACACCATTTAAGCTCCTACGAGCAGTACTTC.

This rearrangement joins TRBV4-2 to TRBJ1-1; D is possibly TRBD1 (6 bases). V was shortened by 0 bases and J by 0 bases, with 14 bases between the two germline ends. Germline-derived CDR1 and CDR2 are LGHNA and YNFKEQ. The CDR3 sequence is 17 residues long. For the CDR3, the DNA is TGTGCCAGCAGCCAAGACCCCCTCGGACAGCTGAACACTGAAGCTTTCTTT. It yields the protein CASSQDPLGQLNTEAFF.

This clone was seen once. The chain has TRBV7-2 and TRBJ2-5; no definite D call. Trimming stripped 5 bases from V and 2 bases from J, with 9 bases between. The length of the CDR3 is 13 residues. CDR1 and CDR2 from the germline V gene are SGHTA and FQGNSA. CDR3 region: CASSPAGQETQYF. In nucleotides, the CDR3 is TGTGCCAGCAGCCCAGCAGGTCAAGAGACCCAGTACTTC.

The table lists this clone with a few counts. The rearrangement links TRBV7-6 to TRBJ1-4; D is undetermined. Trimming left V 5 bases short and J 5 bases short, with 9 bases between. This CDR3 spans 13 amino acids. Germline CDR1 reads SGHVS; CDR2 reads FNYEAQ. The chain's CDR3 is CASSPRLNEKLFF. The CDR3 DNA follows: TGTGCCAGCAGCCCGCGACTGAATGAAAAACTGTTTTTT.

The DNA for the CDR3 is TGTGCCAGCTCACCAGTGCGACGGGGACAGGGCATCCAGCCCCAGCATTTT. Residues: CASSPVRRGQGIQPQHF. The rearrangement uses TRBV18 and TRBJ1-5, with TRBD1 matching over 9 bases. V lost 2 bases, J lost 7 bases, and 12 bases stayed unmatched. The CDR3 contains 17 residues. Germline V gives CDR1 KGHSH, CDR2 LQKENI.

V and J are TRBV25-1 and TRBJ2-7; D is ambiguous. The CDR3 spans 13 residues. The germline CDR1 and CDR2 sequences are MGHDK and SYGVNS. V was trimmed by 4 bases and J by 5 bases, leaving 12 bases between them. CDR3 nucleotide sequence: TGTGCCAGCAGTGTGTATGGGCGTAACGAGCAGTACTTC. Translated: CASSVYGRNEQYF.

The V call is TRBV6-1, the J call TRBJ2-7; 7 bases map to TRBD1. Germline values: CDR1 MNHNS, CDR2 SASEGT. The CDR3 length is 13 residues. The J segment lost 4 bases and the V segment lost 10 bases, leaving 10 bases of the junction unmatched. This CDR3 reads CATKTGTSYEQYF. The CDR3 DNA reads as TGTGCCACCAAGACAGGGACATCTTACGAGCAGTACTTC.

Points on this clone: The junction and the germline gene differ at one end; a read error may be behind it. This sequence joins TRBV7-9 and TRBJ2-7; D might be TRBD2 (6 bases). The germline gives CDR1 SEHNR, CDR2 FQNEAQ (reference sequence). The CDR3 runs to 16 residues. The CDR3 here is CSSSLVRGGIGYEQYF. In DNA form, the CDR3 reads TGTTCCAGCAGCTTAGTACGGGGAGGAATAGGCTACGAGCAGTACTTC.

This chain uses TRBV6-5 with TRBJ1-4; 7 positions agree with TRBD1. The germline V gene encodes CDR1 MNHEY and CDR2 SVGAGI. With 6 bases clipped from V and 7 bases from J, the junction kept 11 bases outside the gene matches. This CDR3 is 15 amino acids long. This CDR3 is CASSSSGQGGEKLFF. The DNA of the CDR3 is TGTGCCAGCAGCTCGTCCGGCCAGGGGGGTGAAAAACTGTTTTTT.